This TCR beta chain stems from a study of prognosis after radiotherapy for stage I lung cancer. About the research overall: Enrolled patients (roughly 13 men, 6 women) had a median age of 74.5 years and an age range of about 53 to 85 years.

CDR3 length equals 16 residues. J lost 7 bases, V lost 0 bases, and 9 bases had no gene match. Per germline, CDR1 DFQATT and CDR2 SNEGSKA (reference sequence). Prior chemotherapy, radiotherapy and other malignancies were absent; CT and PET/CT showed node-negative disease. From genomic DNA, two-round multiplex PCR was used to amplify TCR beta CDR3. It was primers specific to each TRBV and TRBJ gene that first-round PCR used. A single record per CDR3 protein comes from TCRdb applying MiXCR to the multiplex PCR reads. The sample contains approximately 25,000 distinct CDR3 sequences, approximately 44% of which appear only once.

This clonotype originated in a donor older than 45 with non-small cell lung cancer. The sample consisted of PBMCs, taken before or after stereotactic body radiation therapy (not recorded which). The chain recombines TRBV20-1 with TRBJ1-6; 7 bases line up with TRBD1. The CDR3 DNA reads TGCAGTGCTAGAGATTTTACGACAGGGAGGAATTCACCCCTCCACTTT. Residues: CSARDFTTGRNSPLHF.